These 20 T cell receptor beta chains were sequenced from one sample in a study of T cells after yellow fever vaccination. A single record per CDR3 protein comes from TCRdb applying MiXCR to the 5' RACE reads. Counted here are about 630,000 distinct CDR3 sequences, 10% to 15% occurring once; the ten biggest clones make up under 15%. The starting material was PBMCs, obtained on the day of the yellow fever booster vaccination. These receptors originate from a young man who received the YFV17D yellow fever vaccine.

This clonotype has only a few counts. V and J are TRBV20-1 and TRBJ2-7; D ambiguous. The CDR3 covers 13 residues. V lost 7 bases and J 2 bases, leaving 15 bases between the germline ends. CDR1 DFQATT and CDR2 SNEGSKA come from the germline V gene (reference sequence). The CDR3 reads CSVLIRATYEQYF. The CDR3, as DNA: TGCAGTGTCCTGATCCGGGCTACCTACGAGCAGTACTTC.

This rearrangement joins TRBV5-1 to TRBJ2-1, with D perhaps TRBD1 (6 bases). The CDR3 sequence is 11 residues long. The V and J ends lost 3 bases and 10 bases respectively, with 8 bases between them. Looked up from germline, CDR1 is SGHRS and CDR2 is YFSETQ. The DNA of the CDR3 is TGCGCCAGCAGCTCCGACAGGGAGCAGTTCTTC. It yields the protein CASSSDREQFF.

Written as DNA, the CDR3 is TGTGCCAGCAGTTTTCTAGCGGGAGTGGGGGATACGCAGTATTTT. As protein: CASSFLAGVGDTQYF. The rearrangement uses TRBV27 and TRBJ2-3; 10 nucleotides agree with TRBD2. CDR3 size: 15 residues. V trimming: 3 bases; J trimming: 6 bases; junction bases outside the gene matches: 6. CDR1 is MNHEY and CDR2 is SMNVEV in the germline V gene (reference sequence).

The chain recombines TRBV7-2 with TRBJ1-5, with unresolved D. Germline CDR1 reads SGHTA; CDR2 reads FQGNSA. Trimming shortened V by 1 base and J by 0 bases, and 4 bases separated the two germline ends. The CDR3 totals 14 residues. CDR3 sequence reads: CASSLVDSNQPQHF. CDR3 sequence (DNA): TGTGCCAGCAGCTTAGTTGATAGCAATCAGCCCCAGCATTTT.

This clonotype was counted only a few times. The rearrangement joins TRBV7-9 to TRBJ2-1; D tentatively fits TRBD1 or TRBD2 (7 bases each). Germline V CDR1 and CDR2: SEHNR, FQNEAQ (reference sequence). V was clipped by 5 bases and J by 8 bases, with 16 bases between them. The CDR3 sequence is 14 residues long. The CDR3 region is CASSEGAGADEQFF. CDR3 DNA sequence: TGTGCCAGCAGCGAGGGGGCGGGAGCGGATGAGCAGTTCTTC.

The CDR3 region is CASSIINFGNANTGELFF. The CDR3 coding sequence is TGTGCCAGCAGCATAATAAATTTTGGCAACGCGAACACCGGGGAGCTGTTTTTT. J is TRBJ2-2 and V is TRBV5-5; D call uncertain. This CDR3 is built from 18 residues. V lost 4 bases and J lost 0, with 19 bases in between. Germline lookup yields CDR1 SGHKS and CDR2 YYEKEE (reference sequence).

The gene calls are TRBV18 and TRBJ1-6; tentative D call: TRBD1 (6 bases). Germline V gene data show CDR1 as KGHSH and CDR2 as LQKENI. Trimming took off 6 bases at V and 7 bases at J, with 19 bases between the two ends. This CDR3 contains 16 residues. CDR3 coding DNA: TGTGCCAGCTCCCCTCAACGCCGGCAGGGGAATTCACCCCTCCACTTT. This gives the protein CASSPQRRQGNSPLHF.

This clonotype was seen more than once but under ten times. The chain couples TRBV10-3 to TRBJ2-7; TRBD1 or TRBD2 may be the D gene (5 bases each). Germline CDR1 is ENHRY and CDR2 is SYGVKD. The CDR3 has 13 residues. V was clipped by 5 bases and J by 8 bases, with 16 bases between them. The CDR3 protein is CAISRGPPNKQYF. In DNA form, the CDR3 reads TGTGCCATCAGTCGGGGCCCACCCAACAAGCAGTACTTC.

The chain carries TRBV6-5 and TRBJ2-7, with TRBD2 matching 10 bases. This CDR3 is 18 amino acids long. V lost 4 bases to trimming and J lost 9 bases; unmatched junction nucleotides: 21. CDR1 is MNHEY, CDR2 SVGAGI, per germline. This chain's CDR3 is CASSSSRASSGSEGGQYF. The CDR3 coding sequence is TGTGCCAGCAGTTCCTCAAGAGCCTCTAGCGGGAGCGAGGGAGGGCAGTACTTC.

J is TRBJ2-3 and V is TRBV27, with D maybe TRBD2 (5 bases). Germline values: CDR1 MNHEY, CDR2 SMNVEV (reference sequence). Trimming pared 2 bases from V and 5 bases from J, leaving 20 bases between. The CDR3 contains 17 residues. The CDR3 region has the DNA TGTGCCAGCAGTTTACGGGATGGTGGGCCCGAAGAAGATACGCAGTATTTT. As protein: CASSLRDGGPEEDTQYF.

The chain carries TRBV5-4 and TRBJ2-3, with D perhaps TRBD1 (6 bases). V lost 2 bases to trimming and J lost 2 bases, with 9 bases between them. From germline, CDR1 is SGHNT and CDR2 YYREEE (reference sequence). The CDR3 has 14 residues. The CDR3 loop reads CASSFRDNTDTQYF. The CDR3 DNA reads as TGTGCCAGCAGCTTCAGGGACAACACAGATACGCAGTATTTT.

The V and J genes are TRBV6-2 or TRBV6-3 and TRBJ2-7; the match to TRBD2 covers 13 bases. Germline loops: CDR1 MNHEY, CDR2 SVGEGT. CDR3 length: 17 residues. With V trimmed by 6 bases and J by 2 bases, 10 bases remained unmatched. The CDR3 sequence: CASSPGTSGMWAYEQYF. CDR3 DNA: TGTGCCAGCAGCCCCGGGACTAGCGGGATGTGGGCCTACGAGCAGTACTTC.

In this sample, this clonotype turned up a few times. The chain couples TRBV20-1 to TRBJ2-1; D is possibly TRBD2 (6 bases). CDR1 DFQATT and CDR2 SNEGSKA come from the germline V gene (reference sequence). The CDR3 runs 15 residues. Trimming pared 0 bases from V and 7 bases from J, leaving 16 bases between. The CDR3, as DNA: TGCAGTGCTAGAGATGCCGGGAGTAGTATTAATGAGCAGTTCTTC. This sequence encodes CSARDAGSSINEQFF.

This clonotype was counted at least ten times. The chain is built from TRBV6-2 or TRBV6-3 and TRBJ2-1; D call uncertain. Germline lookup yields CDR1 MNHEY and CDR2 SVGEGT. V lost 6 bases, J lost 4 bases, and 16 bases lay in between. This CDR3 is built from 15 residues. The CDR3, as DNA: TGTGCCAGCAGCTTAGGTCAAATGGATTACAATGAGCAGTTCTTC. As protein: CASSLGQMDYNEQFF.

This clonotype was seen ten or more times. The CDR3 region has the DNA TGCGCCAGCAGCTTCTACACAGATACGCAGTATTTT. Encoded protein: CASSFYTDTQYF. The genes are TRBV5-1 and TRBJ2-3, with D hard to call. The CDR3 covers 12 residues. The V gene's germline CDR1 is SGHRS and CDR2 YFSETQ. The V and J ends lost 2 bases and 2 bases respectively, with 3 bases between them.

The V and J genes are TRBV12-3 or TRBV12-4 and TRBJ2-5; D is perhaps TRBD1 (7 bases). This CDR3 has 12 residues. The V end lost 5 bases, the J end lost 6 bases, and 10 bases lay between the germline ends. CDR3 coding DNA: TGTGCCAGCAGTCCAGGGGGGAAGACCCAGTACTTC. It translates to CASSPGGKTQYF.

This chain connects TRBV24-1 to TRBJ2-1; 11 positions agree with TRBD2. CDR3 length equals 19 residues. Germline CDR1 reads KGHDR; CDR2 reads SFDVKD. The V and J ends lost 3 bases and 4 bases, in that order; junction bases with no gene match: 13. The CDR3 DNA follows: TGTGCCACCAGTGATAGACGGAGGCTTAGCGGGAGGGTATACAATGAGCAGTTCTTC. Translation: CATSDRRRLSGRVYNEQFF.

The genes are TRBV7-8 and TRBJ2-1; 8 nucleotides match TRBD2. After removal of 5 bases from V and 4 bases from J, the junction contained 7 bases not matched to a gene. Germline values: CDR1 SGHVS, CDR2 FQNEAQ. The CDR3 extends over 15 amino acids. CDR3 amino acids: CASSTEGTRYNEQFF. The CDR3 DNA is TGTGCCAGCAGCACAGAAGGGACTAGGTACAATGAGCAGTTCTTC.

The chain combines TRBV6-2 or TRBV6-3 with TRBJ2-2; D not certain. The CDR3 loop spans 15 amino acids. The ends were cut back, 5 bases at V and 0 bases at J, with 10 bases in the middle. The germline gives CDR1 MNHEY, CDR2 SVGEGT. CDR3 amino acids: CASSRPRSNTGELFF. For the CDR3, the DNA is TGTGCCAGCAGTCGGCCGCGGTCGAACACCGGGGAGCTGTTTTTT.

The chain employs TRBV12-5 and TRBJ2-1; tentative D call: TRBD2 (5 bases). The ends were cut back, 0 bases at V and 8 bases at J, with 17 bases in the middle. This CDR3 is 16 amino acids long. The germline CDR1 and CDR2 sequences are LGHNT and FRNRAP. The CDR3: CASGLVIGGQAYEQFF. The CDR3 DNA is TGTGCTAGTGGTTTGGTAATTGGCGGGCAGGCTTATGAGCAGTTCTTC. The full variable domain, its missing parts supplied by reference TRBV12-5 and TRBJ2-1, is DARVTQTPRHKVTEMGQEVTMRCQPILGHNTVFWYRQTMMQGLELLAYFRNRAPLDDSGMPKDRFSAEMPDATLATLKIQPSEPRDSAVYFCASGLVIGGQAYEQFFGPGTRLTVL.